This T cell receptor beta chain originates from a study of radiotherapy plus CTLA-4 blockade in lung cancer. Background on the study: Around 20% of enrolled patients responded objectively, and approximately 30% had disease control.

The assay was immunoSEQ multiplex PCR, and TCRdb's table has in-frame clones only and misses some. The repertoire includes about 30,000 clones, 70% to 80% of them detected once, and approximately 7.7% sits in the top ten. Notes on the study in general: Response, reportedly, was best predicted by interferon-beta along with early blood T cell clone dynamics. In blood, after radiotherapy plus ipilimumab, tumor-derived TCR clones expanded.

CDR1 and CDR2 from the germline V gene are SGHRS and YFSETQ. The V gene lost 2 bases and the J gene lost 5 bases, with 14 bases spanning the gap. The CDR3 is 15 residues long. A note on this clone: Antigen unknown.

This TCR was recovered from a human donor with non-small cell lung cancer who had stable disease on radiotherapy plus ipilimumab. The chain couples TRBV5-1 to TRBJ2-1; D uncertain. The specimen was peripheral blood, collected from a patient treated with radiotherapy plus ipilimumab. In DNA form, the CDR3 reads TGCGCCAGCAGCTTCGTAGACCCAAATAACAATGAGCAGTTCTTC. Residues: CASSFVDPNNNEQFF.